Shown below are 31 T cell receptor beta chains from a single sample sequenced in a study of identical twins. TCRdb fed the 5' RACE reads into MiXCR, producing one record per CDR3 protein. The data show 690,000 or so distinct CDR3 sequences, roughly 6% seen once. The sequenced sample was naive T cells sorted from blood. The source is a man aged 18 to 30 in good health.

This clonotype occurred a few times. The chain employs TRBV3-1 and TRBJ2-3, with 7 bases fitting TRBD2. CDR1 and CDR2 (germline): LGHDT, YNNKEL (reference sequence). The CDR3 covers 17 residues. J gave up 0 bases and V 1 base, and 7 bases lay outside the gene matches. The CDR3 bases are TGTGCCAGCAGCCAAGTTCTTAGCGGGTCTAGCACAGATACGCAGTATTTT. Translation gives CASSQVLSGSSTDTQYF.

This chain connects TRBV6-2 or TRBV6-3 to TRBJ2-7; no definite D call. From germline, CDR1 is MNHEY and CDR2 SVGEGT. V dropped 2 bases and J dropped 2 bases, with 7 bases sitting between them. The CDR3 is made up of 13 amino acids. Written as DNA, the CDR3 is TGTGCCAGCAGTTACACAGATACCTACGAGCAGTACGTC. Its protein product is CASSYTDTYEQYV.

The chain uses TRBV15 and TRBJ2-1, with 9 bases lining up with TRBD2. CDR3 length: 16 residues. Looked up from germline, CDR1 is LNHNV and CDR2 is YYDKDF (reference sequence). V gave up 3 bases and J gave up 0 bases; unmatched junction bases: 3. The CDR3 coding sequence is TGTGCCACCAGCAGGAGACTAGCGGCCTCCTACAATGAGCAGTTCTTC. Residues: CATSRRLAASYNEQFF.

This clonotype was seen many times. The CDR3 here is CASSLVSDNYGYTF. In DNA, the CDR3 is TGTGCCAGCAGCTTAGTTTCAGATAACTATGGCTACACCTTC. The rearrangement links TRBV7-2 to TRBJ1-2; D is unclear. Per germline, CDR1 SGHTA and CDR2 FQGNSA. V was trimmed by 1 base and J by 1 base, leaving 7 bases between them. This CDR3 has 14 amino acids.

This clonotype has ten or more counts. The chain has TRBV29-1 and TRBJ2-1; D may be TRBD1 (5 bases). Germline CDR1 reads SQVTM; CDR2 reads ANQGSEA. V lost 4 bases and J 7 bases, leaving 14 bases between the germline ends. This CDR3 has 13 residues. The CDR3 sequence: CSVAEVRQNEQFF. DNA for the CDR3: TGCAGCGTTGCCGAGGTCAGACAGAATGAGCAGTTCTTC.

Many counts were recorded for this clonotype. V gene TRBV3-1 combines with J gene TRBJ2-3, with 9 positions matching TRBD2. Germline loops: CDR1 LGHDT, CDR2 YNNKEL (reference sequence). This CDR3 spans 18 amino acids. V lost 4 bases, J lost 1 base, and 12 bases stayed unmatched. CDR3 amino acids: CASSLTVNSGRGTDTQYF. The CDR3 DNA reads TGTGCCAGCAGCCTGACTGTTAATAGCGGGAGAGGCACAGATACGCAGTATTTT.

The chain links TRBV7-9 to TRBJ2-1, with TRBD2 matching over 11 bases. The junction had 6 bases not matched to a gene; V was cut back by 8 bases and J by 0 bases. This CDR3 is 16 amino acids long. Germline loops: CDR1 SEHNR, CDR2 FQNEAQ (reference sequence). The CDR3 sequence is CASGTSGALSYNEQFF. The CDR3 DNA is TGTGCCAGCGGGACTAGCGGAGCCCTCTCCTACAATGAGCAGTTCTTC. Full variable domain (rest looked up from reference TRBV7-9 and TRBJ2-1): DTGVSQNPRHKITKRGQNVTFRCDPISEHNRLYWYRQTLGQGPEFLTYFQNEAQLEKSRLLSDRFSAERPKGSFSTLEIQRTEQGDSAMYLCASGTSGALSYNEQFFGPGTRLTVL.

This clonotype has at least ten counts. This chain uses TRBV7-8 with TRBJ2-4; 10 bases are shared with TRBD2. The CDR3 is 15 amino acids. Germline V gene sequence: CDR1 SGHVS, CDR2 FQNEAQ. V shed 5 bases and J 5 bases; nucleotides not matched to a gene: 6. The chain's CDR3 is CASSTTLAGENIQYF. As DNA, the CDR3 is TGTGCCAGCAGCACCACCCTAGCGGGAGAAAACATTCAGTACTTC.

The V gene is TRBV7-6, the J gene TRBJ2-7; unclear D gene. The CDR3 runs 13 residues. V was shortened by 5 bases and J by 2 bases, with 10 bases between the two germline ends. Germline loops: CDR1 SGHVS, CDR2 FNYEAQ. The CDR3 DNA is TGTGCCAGCAGCCCCCCCCAGACCTACGAGCAGTACTTC. This encodes CASSPPQTYEQYF.

The gene calls are TRBV6-5 and TRBJ2-3, with unresolved D. Trimming took off 6 bases at V and 4 bases at J, with 17 bases between the two ends. The germline V gene has CDR1 MNHEY and CDR2 SVGAGI. The CDR3 contains 15 residues. CDR3 nucleotide sequence: TGTGCCAGCAGGTACCTGGTAGGCGTATCAGATACGCAGTATTTT. Its translation: CASRYLVGVSDTQYF.

This clonotype has just a few counts. The chain couples TRBV5-1 to TRBJ1-2; D call uncertain. Germline V gene lookup returns CDR1 SGHRS and CDR2 YFSETQ. This CDR3 spans 15 amino acids. The ends were cut back, 0 bases at V and 1 base at J, with 10 bases in the middle. CDR3 in DNA: TGCGCCAGCAGCTTGGAAAGAAACCTTAACTATGGCTACACCTTC. Protein product: CASSLERNLNYGYTF.

Concerning this clonotype: A much larger clone lies one base from this, so it may be a read error. The chain joins TRBV28 to TRBJ2-3, with D possibly matching TRBD1 (5 bases). Germline CDR1 MDHEN, CDR2 SYDVKM. The CDR3 is 16 residues long. CDR3 amino acids: CAGSLGVALSTDTQYF. The CDR3 DNA reads TGTGCCGGCAGTTTAGGGGTGGCATTGAGCACAGATACGCAGTATTTT.

The table lists this clonotype with many counts. V is TRBV4-1 and J is TRBJ2-4; unclear D gene. V lost 3 bases, J lost 0 bases, and 12 bases lay in between. This CDR3 comprises 16 residues. Looked up from germline, CDR1 is MGHRA and CDR2 is YSYEKL. Here the CDR3 DNA reads TGCGCCAGCAGCCACCCGTGGGTGGAAGCCAAAAACATTCAGTACTTC. This gives the protein CASSHPWVEAKNIQYF.

This clonotype appeared many times. The genes are TRBV3-1 and TRBJ2-3; a possible D gene is TRBD2 (7 bases). Germline V gene lookup returns CDR1 LGHDT and CDR2 YNNKEL (reference sequence). CDR3 size: 17 residues. Trimming pared 2 bases from V and 0 bases from J, leaving 15 bases between. The DNA of the CDR3 is TGTGCCAGCAGCCAAACTAAGGGGGGGACTAGCACAGATACGCAGTATTTT. Protein: CASSQTKGGTSTDTQYF.

This clonotype was counted a few times. The chain carries TRBV2 and TRBJ1-1; no firm D call. From germline, CDR1 is SNHLY and CDR2 FYNNEI. The V end was cut by 6 bases, the J end by 7 bases, with 18 bases between. The CDR3 runs to 14 residues. CDR3 in DNA: TGTGCCAGCAGAGCAGACCCATGGGGAGGTGAAGCTTTCTTT. Translation: CASRADPWGGEAFF.

This clonotype showed up many times. The chain joins TRBV6-5 to TRBJ2-3; TRBD2 might be the D (5 bases). There are 11 residues in the CDR3. From germline, CDR1 is MNHEY and CDR2 SVGAGI. The V and J ends lost 6 bases and 7 bases respectively, with 8 bases between them. The CDR3 reads CASSVANTQYF. In DNA form, the CDR3 reads TGTGCCAGCAGCGTAGCGAATACGCAGTATTTT.

This clonotype has more than one count but fewer than ten. V is TRBV27 and J is TRBJ2-2; 7 positions agree with TRBD2. After removal of 3 bases from V and 6 bases from J, the junction contained 7 bases not matched to a gene. The CDR3 spans 15 residues. In germline, CDR1 is MNHEY, CDR2 SMNVEV (reference sequence). The CDR3 sequence is CASSFSGRAPGELFF. DNA of the CDR3: TGTGCCAGCAGTTTCTCTGGGAGGGCCCCCGGGGAGCTGTTTTTT.

This clonotype was observed at least ten times. The chain uses TRBV12-3 or TRBV12-4 and TRBJ1-2, with 7 bases that match TRBD1. The CDR3 spans 14 residues. After removal of 3 bases from V and 4 bases from J, the junction contained 5 bases not matched to a gene. CDR3 sequence reads: CASSLGRGSYGYTF. The CDR3, as DNA: TGTGCCAGCAGTTTGGGCAGGGGGAGCTATGGCTACACCTTC.

With respect to this clonotype: One base away lies a much larger clone, so this may be a sequencing read error. The V and J genes are TRBV15 and TRBJ1-1; D unclear. The germline V gene encodes CDR1 LNHNV and CDR2 YYDKDF (reference sequence). The length of the CDR3 is 12 residues. CDR3 DNA: TGTGCCACCAGTTCTTTGAATACTGAAGCTTTGTTT. It yields the protein CATSSLNTEALF.

The CDR3 coding sequence is TGTGCCAGCAGCTTAGAATTAGGGTTCAATGAGCAGTTCTTC. This translates into CASSLELGFNEQFF. The rearrangement links TRBV7-8 to TRBJ2-1; D unresolved. In germline, CDR1 is SGHVS, CDR2 FQNEAQ. Trimming stripped 1 base from V and 6 bases from J, with 10 bases between. This CDR3 is built from 14 residues.

This clonotype came up many times. The chain carries TRBV19 and TRBJ1-5; D gene ambiguous. Trimming removed 2 bases from V and 3 bases from J, with 8 bases in between. The CDR3 is 14 residues long. The germline V gene has CDR1 LNHDA and CDR2 SQIVND (reference sequence). The DNA of the CDR3 is TGTGCCAGTAGTATACTGGAAAACAATCAGCCCCAGCATTTT. Its protein product is CASSILENNQPQHF.

This clonotype occurred many times. V gene TRBV2 combines with J gene TRBJ1-2; D is possibly TRBD1 (5 bases). This CDR3 is built from 13 residues. V was trimmed by 5 bases and J by 3 bases, leaving 10 bases between them. Germline V gene data show CDR1 as SNHLY and CDR2 as FYNNEI. CDR3 in DNA: TGTGCCAGCAGTAGACAGACCGACTATGGCTACACCTTC. Protein sequence: CASSRQTDYGYTF.

The chain employs TRBV3-1 and TRBJ2-7; 12 bases map to TRBD2. V trimming: 2 bases; J trimming: 7 bases; junction bases outside the gene matches: 6. The germline V gene has CDR1 LGHDT and CDR2 YNNKEL (reference sequence). This CDR3 is built from 15 residues. The CDR3 DNA reads as TGTGCCAGCAGCCAAACGACTAGCGGGAGTCAGGAGCAGTACTTC. Translated, it gives CASSQTTSGSQEQYF.

This clonotype appeared a single time. A much larger clone differs from this one at a single base, so this may be a read error. Without the conserved terminal phenylalanine or tryptophan, this CDR3 likely stems from a read error. V and J are TRBV7-8 and TRBJ2-1; 7 nucleotides align to TRBD2. The CDR3 sequence is 14 residues long. CDR1 SGHVS and CDR2 FQNEAQ come from the germline V gene. J gave up 12 bases and V 4 bases, and 12 bases lay outside the gene matches. The CDR3 loop reads CASSYRDYTVGQFS. CDR3 in DNA: TGTGCCAGCAGCTACCGGGACTACACCGTCGGGCAGTTCTCC.

This clonotype has just a few counts. The rearrangement joins TRBV2 to TRBJ2-7; possible D gene TRBD2, 6 bases. Germline V lookup: CDR1 SNHLY, CDR2 FYNNEI. This CDR3 has 19 amino acids. The ends were cut back, 1 base at V and 3 bases at J, with 25 bases in the middle. CDR3 nucleotides: TGTGCCAGCAGTGAAGGAGACCGTACCCTAGCGCAAAAGTTCTACGAGCAGTACGTC. Its protein product is CASSEGDRTLAQKFYEQYV.

This chain joins TRBV24-1 and TRBJ2-1, with D uncertain. Between the trimmed V and J ends, which lost 5 bases and 5 bases, there was a span of 9 bases. This CDR3 is built from 13 residues. CDR1 KGHDR and CDR2 SFDVKD come from the germline V gene. The CDR3 region is CATSVGGNNEQFF. CDR3 in DNA: TGTGCCACCAGTGTAGGTGGGAACAATGAGCAGTTCTTC.

The J gene is TRBJ2-4, the V gene TRBV3-1, with D unresolved. CDR3 length: 15 amino acids. The ends were cut back, 3 bases at V and 0 bases at J, with 9 bases in the middle. Germline V gives CDR1 LGHDT, CDR2 YNNKEL (reference sequence). The CDR3 coding sequence is TGTGCCAGCAGCCACTTCAGACTAGCCAAAAACATTCAGTACTTC. Translated, it gives CASSHFRLAKNIQYF.

This clonotype occurred many times. J is TRBJ2-1 and V is TRBV5-6; D uncertain. The germline V gene has CDR1 SGHDT and CDR2 YYEEEE. CDR3 size: 12 residues. Between the trimmed V and J ends, which lost 4 bases and 10 bases, there was a span of 12 bases. CDR3 amino acids: CASSLSIGEQFF. CDR3 nucleotide sequence: TGTGCCAGCAGCCTATCGATCGGGGAGCAGTTCTTC.

This chain connects TRBV5-1 to TRBJ2-7; 9 nucleotides agree with TRBD2. Germline CDR1 SGHRS, CDR2 YFSETQ. V trimming: 4 bases; J trimming: 5 bases; junction bases outside the gene matches: 13. CDR3 size: 16 residues. The CDR3 here is CASSPAGREGLNEQYV. CDR3 bases: TGCGCCAGCAGCCCCGCCGGGCGGGAGGGCCTTAACGAGCAGTACGTC.

This clonotype was observed a handful of times. This chain uses TRBV3-1 with TRBJ2-1; TRBD2 aligns across 14 bases. Germline CDR1 LGHDT, CDR2 YNNKEL (reference sequence). CDR3 length: 17 amino acids. V trimming: 0 bases; J trimming: 7 bases; junction bases outside the gene matches: 5. The CDR3 sequence is CASSQDSGLAGVNEQFF. The CDR3 DNA reads TGTGCCAGCAGCCAAGATTCGGGACTAGCGGGAGTGAATGAGCAGTTCTTC.

This clonotype was counted ten times or more. This chain joins TRBV15 and TRBJ2-2, with TRBD2 identical over 11 bases. The CDR3 is 16 amino acids. With 0 bases clipped from V and 8 bases from J, the junction kept 5 bases outside the gene matches. Germline loops: CDR1 LNHNV, CDR2 YYDKDF (reference sequence). The CDR3 loop is CATSRELAGAGGELFF. The CDR3 DNA reads TGTGCCACCAGCAGAGAACTAGCGGGAGCGGGGGGGGAGCTGTTTTTT.